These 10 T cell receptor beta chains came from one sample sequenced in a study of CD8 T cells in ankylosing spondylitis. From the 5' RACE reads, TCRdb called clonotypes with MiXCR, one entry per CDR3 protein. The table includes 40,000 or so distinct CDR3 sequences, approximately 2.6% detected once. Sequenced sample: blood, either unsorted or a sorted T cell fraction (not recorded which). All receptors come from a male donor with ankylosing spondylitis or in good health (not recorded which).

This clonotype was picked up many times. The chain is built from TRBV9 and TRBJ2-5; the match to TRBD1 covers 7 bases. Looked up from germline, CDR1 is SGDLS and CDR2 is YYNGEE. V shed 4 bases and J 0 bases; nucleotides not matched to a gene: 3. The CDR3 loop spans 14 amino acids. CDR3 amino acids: CASSPRGNQETQYF. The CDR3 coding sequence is TGTGCCAGCAGCCCCAGGGGGAACCAAGAGACCCAGTACTTC.

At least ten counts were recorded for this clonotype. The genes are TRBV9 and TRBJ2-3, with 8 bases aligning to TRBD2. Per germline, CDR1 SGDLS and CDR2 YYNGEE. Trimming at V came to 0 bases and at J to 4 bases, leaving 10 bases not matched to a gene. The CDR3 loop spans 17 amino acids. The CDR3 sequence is CASSVDLAGVVADTQYF. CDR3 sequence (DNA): TGTGCCAGCAGCGTAGACCTAGCGGGTGTGGTCGCAGATACGCAGTATTTT.

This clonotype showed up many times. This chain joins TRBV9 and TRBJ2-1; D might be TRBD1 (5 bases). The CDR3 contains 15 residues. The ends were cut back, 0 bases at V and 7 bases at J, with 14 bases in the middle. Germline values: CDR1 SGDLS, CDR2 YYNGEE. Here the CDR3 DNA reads TGTGCCAGCAGCGTAGAGACCACGGCAGGGAATGAGCAGTTCTTC. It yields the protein CASSVETTAGNEQFF.

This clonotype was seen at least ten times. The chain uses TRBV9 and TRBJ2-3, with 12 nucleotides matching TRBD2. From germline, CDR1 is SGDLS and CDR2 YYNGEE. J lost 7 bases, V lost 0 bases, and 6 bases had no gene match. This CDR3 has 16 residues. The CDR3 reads CASSVATTSGGNTQYF. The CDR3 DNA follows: TGTGCCAGCAGCGTAGCTACGACTAGCGGGGGAAATACGCAGTATTTT.

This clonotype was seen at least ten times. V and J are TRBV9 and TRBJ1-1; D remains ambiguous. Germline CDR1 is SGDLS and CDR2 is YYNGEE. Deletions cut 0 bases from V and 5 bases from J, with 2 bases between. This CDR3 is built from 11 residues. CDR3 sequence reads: CASSVATEAFF. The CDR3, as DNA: TGTGCCAGCAGCGTAGCGACTGAAGCTTTCTTT. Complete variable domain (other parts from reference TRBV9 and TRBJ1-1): DSGVTQTPKHLITATGQRVTLRCSPRSGDLSVYWYQQSLDQGLQFLIQYYNGEERAKGNILERFSAQQFPDLHSELNLSSLELGDSALYFCASSVATEAFFGQGTRLTVV.

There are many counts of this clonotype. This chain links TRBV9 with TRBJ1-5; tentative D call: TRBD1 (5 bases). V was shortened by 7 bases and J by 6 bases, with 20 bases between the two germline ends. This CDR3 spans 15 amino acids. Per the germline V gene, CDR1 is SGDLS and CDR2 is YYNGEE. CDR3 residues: CASSLEGSYFQPQHF. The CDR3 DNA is TGTGCCAGCTCCTTGGAGGGGTCGTATTTTCAGCCCCAGCATTTT.

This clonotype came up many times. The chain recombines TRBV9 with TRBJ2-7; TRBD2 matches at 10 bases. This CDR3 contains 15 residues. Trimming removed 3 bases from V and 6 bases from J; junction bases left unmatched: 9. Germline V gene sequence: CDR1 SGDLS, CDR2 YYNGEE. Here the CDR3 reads CASSASGSSPSEQYF. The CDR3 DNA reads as TGTGCCAGCAGCGCTAGCGGGAGTTCCCCCTCCGAGCAGTACTTC.

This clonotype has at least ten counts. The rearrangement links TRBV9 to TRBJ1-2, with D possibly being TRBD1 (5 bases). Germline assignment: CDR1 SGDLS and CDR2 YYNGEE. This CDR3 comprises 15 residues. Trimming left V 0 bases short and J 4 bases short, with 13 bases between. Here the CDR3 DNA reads TGTGCCAGCAGCGTAGGGGGCAGTTCCCTCTATGGCTACACCTTC. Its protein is CASSVGGSSLYGYTF.

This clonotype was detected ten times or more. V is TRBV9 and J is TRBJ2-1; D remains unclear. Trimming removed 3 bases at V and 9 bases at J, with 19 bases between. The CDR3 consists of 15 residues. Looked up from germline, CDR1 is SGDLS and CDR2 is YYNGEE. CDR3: CASSATPAVISEQFF. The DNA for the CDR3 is TGTGCCAGCAGCGCCACCCCGGCTGTGATAAGTGAGCAGTTCTTC.

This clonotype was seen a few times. The CDR3 DNA sequence: TGTGCCAGCACCCGGACCCAAACACACACAGATACGCAGTATTTT. Residues: CASTRTQTHTDTQYF. The V gene is TRBV9, the J gene TRBJ2-3; D gene unclear. The CDR3 contains 15 residues. With 6 bases removed from V and 2 bases from J, the gap between germline ends came to 16 bases. Germline-derived CDR1 and CDR2 are SGDLS and YYNGEE. Looking up the rest from reference TRBV9 and TRBJ2-3 gives the full variable domain: DSGVTQTPKHLITATGQRVTLRCSPRSGDLSVYWYQQSLDQGLQFLIQYYNGEERAKGNILERFSAQQFPDLHSELNLSSLELGDSALYFCASTRTQTHTDTQYFGPGTRLTVL.